This record looks at one T cell receptor (beta chain) sequence and its context. These data originate in a study of blood T cell repertoires in COVID-19. In the study overall: Acute and convalescent COVID-19 samples came from the United States, Italy and Spain. Sources were T cells, B-cell-depleted T cells, or PBMCs; the material itself was cDNA or gDNA.

Trimming pared 7 bases from V and 6 bases from J, leaving 16 bases between. Germline V gives CDR1 MNHEY, CDR2 SVGAGI. The CDR3 totals 13 residues. The table came from immunoSEQ multiplex PCR; TCRdb's copy has only in-frame clones and leaves some out. The repertoire consists of 150,000 or so clones, with about 80% occurring once and the leading ten covering about 0.58%. Material: peripheral blood. The rearrangement links TRBV6-5 to TRBJ2-7; tentatively, D is TRBD1 (5 bases). The source is a man in his 60s with acute or convalescent COVID-19. DNA for the CDR3: TGTGCCAGCATCGCCTACCAGGGTGGCGAGCAGTACTTC. It is translated as CASIAYQGGEQYF.